Shown below are 27 T cell receptor beta chains from a single sample sequenced in a study of blood T cell repertoires in COVID-19. The repertoire was sequenced with immunoSEQ multiplex PCR; TCRdb's copy has only in-frame clones and lacks some. The sample has roughly 150,000 clones; roughly 86% are singletons. Material: peripheral blood. Receptor source: a human donor in a cohort sampled during active COVID-19.

In DNA, the CDR3 is TGTGCCAGCAGTTGGGACAGGGGTAATTCACCCCTCCACTTT. Protein sequence: CASSWDRGNSPLHF. This chain connects TRBV6-5 to TRBJ1-6, with 10 positions matching TRBD1. CDR3 length equals 14 residues. Trimming took 4 bases from V and 6 from J; bases not matched to a gene: 0. In germline, CDR1 is MNHEY, CDR2 SVGAGI.

This clone has a single count. The chain combines TRBV7-3 with TRBJ2-4; perhaps TRBD2 as D (5 bases). The CDR3 spans 14 residues. Trimming left V 2 bases short and J 6 bases short, with 11 bases between. Per the germline V gene, CDR1 is SGHTA and CDR2 is FQGTGA. The CDR3 DNA is TGTGCCAGCAGCTTAGGAGAGGGTGGAAACATTCAGTACTTC. Translating gives CASSLGEGGNIQYF.

Here the CDR3 reads CSVEQGASNEQFF. Written as DNA, the CDR3 is TGCAGCGTTGAACAGGGGGCCTCCAATGAGCAGTTCTTC. The rearrangement joins TRBV29-1 to TRBJ2-1; TRBD1 aligns across 8 bases. Germline CDR1 SQVTM, CDR2 ANQGSEA. J was trimmed by 6 bases and V by 2 bases; bases with no gene match: 3. The CDR3 runs to 13 residues.

This clone appeared a single time. The chain employs TRBV27 and TRBJ2-1; 10 bases match TRBD2. Trimming cost V 5 bases and J 7 bases; bases outside gene matches: 11. Per the germline V gene, CDR1 is MNHEY and CDR2 is SMNVEV (reference sequence). The CDR3 length is 16 residues. CDR3 residues: CASSHPAGGPINEQFF. CDR3 DNA sequence: TGTGCCAGCAGTCATCCAGCGGGAGGGCCCATTAATGAGCAGTTCTTC.

This clone appeared a single time. The V and J genes are TRBV4-1 and TRBJ1-4; no firm D call. The CDR3 sequence is 18 residues long. Looked up from germline, CDR1 is MGHRA and CDR2 is YSYEKL. Trimming removed 1 base from V and 3 bases from J, with 18 bases in between. The CDR3 is CASSQVGREKVANEKLFF. CDR3 coding DNA: TGCGCCAGCAGCCAAGTTGGAAGGGAGAAAGTGGCTAATGAAAAACTGTTTTTT.

This sequence joins TRBV7-9 and TRBJ1-5, with 8 bases aligning to TRBD1. The CDR3 contains 16 residues. In germline, CDR1 is SEHNR, CDR2 FQNEAQ (reference sequence). V lost 1 base to trimming and J lost 3 bases; unmatched junction nucleotides: 5. The DNA for the CDR3 is TGTGCCAGCAGCTTAGGCGGGACAGGTCACAATCAGCCCCAGCATTTT. It is translated as CASSLGGTGHNQPQHF.

The chain is built from TRBV28 and TRBJ1-2, with 9 bases fitting TRBD1. The CDR3 consists of 17 residues. Germline CDR1 and CDR2: MDHEN and SYDVKM. V was clipped by 5 bases and J by 4 bases; unmatched bases: 14. The CDR3 reads CASSPPGFDRGGYGYTF. CDR3 DNA: TGTGCCAGCAGTCCCCCCGGGTTCGACAGGGGGGGCTATGGCTACACCTTC.

This rearrangement joins TRBV10-3 to TRBJ2-7; D gene unclear. The V end lost 0 bases, the J end lost 1 base, and 13 bases lay between the germline ends. The CDR3 contains 16 residues. Germline V gives CDR1 ENHRY, CDR2 SYGVKD. CDR3 sequence reads: CAISESPGRLSYEQYF. The CDR3 bases are TGTGCCATCAGTGAGTCCCCAGGCAGGCTGTCCTACGAGCAGTACTTC.

The chain is built from TRBV9 and TRBJ2-2, with 9 bases aligning to TRBD2. Germline V lookup: CDR1 SGDLS, CDR2 YYNGEE. V trimming: 1 base; J trimming: 4 bases; junction bases outside the gene matches: 2. There are 15 residues in the CDR3. The CDR3 is CASSVLAGPTGELFF. The CDR3 bases are TGTGCCAGCAGCGTACTAGCGGGACCCACCGGGGAGCTGTTTTTT.

V gene TRBV4-1 combines with J gene TRBJ1-5; weak D call: TRBD1 (6 bases). Germline CDR1 reads MGHRA; CDR2 reads YSYEKL. Trimming removed 2 bases at V and 3 bases at J, with 8 bases between. The CDR3 spans 14 residues. The CDR3 spells CASSQQGTNQPQHF. The CDR3, as DNA: TGCGCCAGCAGCCAACAGGGGACCAATCAGCCCCAGCATTTT.

The chain is built from TRBV4-2 and TRBJ2-5; TRBD2 is a possible D gene (6 bases). Trimming cost V 1 base and J 4 bases, with 10 bases left between them. Per the germline V gene, CDR1 is LGHNA and CDR2 is YNFKEQ. The CDR3 covers 14 residues. For the CDR3, the DNA is TGTGCCAGCAGCCAAGGGCAGGGAGGAGAGACCCAGTACTTC. Its protein product is CASSQGQGGETQYF.

The chain carries TRBV9 and TRBJ2-5; 11 positions match TRBD1. In germline, CDR1 is SGDLS, CDR2 YYNGEE. Losses at the gene ends were 0 bases for V and 2 bases for J; bases not matched to a gene: 6. The CDR3 is made up of 17 amino acids. For the CDR3, the DNA is TGTGCCAGCAGCGTAGCTCCGGGACAGGGGGTTCAAGAGACCCAGTACTTC. The encoded protein is CASSVAPGQGVQETQYF.

V is TRBV5-1 and J is TRBJ2-3; 7 bases align to TRBD1. Trimming removed 4 bases from V and 0 bases from J; junction bases left unmatched: 11. CDR1 SGHRS and CDR2 YFSETQ come from the germline V gene. This CDR3 is built from 17 residues. CDR3 nucleotide sequence: TGCGCCAGCAGCGTGGGGACAGTCTCCTACAGCACAGATACGCAGTATTTT. Translation gives CASSVGTVSYSTDTQYF.

This clone was observed a single time. The chain recombines TRBV27 with TRBJ1-2; TRBD1 agrees at 7 bases. Germline CDR1 and CDR2: MNHEY and SMNVEV (reference sequence). V lost 6 bases and J lost 8; bases outside the gene matches: 18. CDR3 length: 16 residues. The CDR3 DNA sequence: TGTGCCAGCAGCCCTCAATCCGGACAGGAGCCTCACGGCTACACCTTC. Its protein product is CASSPQSGQEPHGYTF.

The chain employs TRBV5-8 and TRBJ2-7; 14 nucleotides line up with TRBD2. CDR1 SGHTS and CDR2 YDEGEE come from the germline V gene. V lost 3 bases, J lost 12 bases, and 5 bases stayed unmatched. The length of the CDR3 is 13 residues. The CDR3 DNA reads as TGTGCCAGCAGCTGGGGACTAGCGGGAGTTCTGTACTTC. Translation: CASSWGLAGVLYF.

This rearrangement joins TRBV28 to TRBJ2-3; 8 bases line up with TRBD1. This CDR3 contains 15 residues. Per the germline V gene, CDR1 is MDHEN and CDR2 is SYDVKM. The ends lost 2 bases at V and 2 bases at J; junction bases unmatched: 3. The CDR3 sequence is CASSLDRGPTDTQYF. The CDR3 nucleotides read TGTGCCAGCAGTTTAGACAGGGGTCCCACAGATACGCAGTATTTT.

The chain has TRBV19 and TRBJ1-3, with a tentative D call TRBD1 (6 bases). The CDR3 spans 17 residues. The V gene's germline CDR1 is LNHDA and CDR2 SQIVND (reference sequence). V was cut by 6 bases and J by 0 bases, with 18 bases left in between. The CDR3 bases are TGTGCCAGTAGACCCTCCGGGACACTAAGCTCTGGAAACACCATATATTTT. Its translation: CASRPSGTLSSGNTIYF.

This sequence joins TRBV3-1 (or the pseudogene TRBV3-2) and TRBJ2-7; D is possibly TRBD2 (5 bases). Germline CDR1 reads LGHDT; CDR2 reads YNNKEL (reference sequence). The V and J ends lost 5 bases and 4 bases respectively, with 9 bases between them. The CDR3 is 12 amino acids. In DNA, the CDR3 is TGTGCCAGCAGCGCCACTAGGTACGAGCAGTACTTC. Its translation: CASSATRYEQYF.

This chain joins TRBV20-1 and TRBJ2-1, with D unclear. Trimming left V 2 bases short and J 6 bases short, with 5 bases between. There are 11 residues in the CDR3. CDR1 and CDR2 from the germline V gene are DFQATT and SNEGSKA (reference sequence). As DNA, the CDR3 is TGCAGTGCTAGACGCGGCAATGAGCAGTTCTTC. Encoded protein: CSARRGNEQFF.

The chain recombines TRBV6-1 with TRBJ2-3, with D hard to call. V was clipped by 1 base and J by 2 bases, with 4 bases between them. CDR1 is MNHNS and CDR2 is SASEGT in the germline V gene. This CDR3 is built from 13 residues. CDR3: CASSEVFTDTQYF. Written as DNA, the CDR3 is TGTGCCAGCAGTGAAGTATTCACAGATACGCAGTATTTT.

The chain couples TRBV7-3 to TRBJ2-5, with D possibly TRBD2 on 6 matching bases. The germline CDR1 and CDR2 sequences are SGHTA and FQGTGA. This CDR3 comprises 13 residues. Between the trimmed V and J ends, which lost 2 bases and 5 bases, there was a span of 9 bases. Written as DNA, the CDR3 is TGTGCCAGCAGCTTACCGGGGGACGAGACCCAGTACTTC. Encoded protein: CASSLPGDETQYF.

The rearrangement joins TRBV28 to TRBJ2-7, with 7 bases lining up with TRBD1. The CDR3 loop spans 15 amino acids. CDR1 is MDHEN and CDR2 is SYDVKM in the germline V gene. Germline trimming cut 4 bases from V and 2 bases from J; bases unmatched to any gene: 8. The CDR3 spells CASSSKGQSTYEQYF. For the CDR3, the DNA is TGTGCCAGCAGTTCTAAGGGACAGAGCACCTACGAGCAGTACTTC.

The chain carries TRBV18 and TRBJ2-5, with 10 bases aligning to TRBD1. CDR3 length: 16 amino acids. Unmatched junction bases numbered 9, after V lost 4 bases and J lost 4 bases. The V gene's germline CDR1 is KGHSH and CDR2 LQKENI. The CDR3 DNA is TGTGCCAGCTCACTGAACCGGGACAGGGGTGGAGAGACCCAGTACTTC. Its translation: CASSLNRDRGGETQYF.

V is TRBV4-2 and J is TRBJ1-3; 8 bases are a match to TRBD1. The CDR3 extends over 16 amino acids. V was pared by 3 bases and J by 4 bases, with 8 bases of the junction left unmatched. Germline V gene data show CDR1 as LGHNA and CDR2 as YNFKEQ. CDR3 sequence reads: CASSHGQGLAGNTIYF. CDR3 DNA sequence: TGTGCCAGCAGCCACGGACAGGGACTGGCAGGAAACACCATATATTTT.

V gene TRBV27 combines with J gene TRBJ1-2; the D gene is possibly TRBD1 (5 bases). The CDR3 spans 13 residues. Looked up from germline, CDR1 is MNHEY and CDR2 is SMNVEV (reference sequence). V was cut by 8 bases and J by 4 bases, with 14 bases left in between. The CDR3 coding sequence is TGTGCCAGCGCACTTGGGCAGGGCTATGGCTACACCTTC. This encodes CASALGQGYGYTF.

This sequence joins TRBV5-1 and TRBJ2-1; D is undetermined. The CDR3 sequence is 10 residues long. The germline gives CDR1 SGHRS, CDR2 YFSETQ. The V end lost 2 bases, the J end lost 10 bases, and 4 bases lay between the germline ends. The CDR3 DNA sequence: TGCGCCAGCAGCTTTGTAGAGCAGTTCTTC. Protein sequence: CASSFVEQFF. The complete variable domain, with remaining parts taken from reference TRBV5-1 and TRBJ2-1, reads KAGVTQTPRYLIKTRGQQVTLSCSPISGHRSVSWYQQTPGQGLQFLFEYFSETQRNKGNFPGRFSGRQFSNSRSEMNVSTLELGDSALYLCASSFVEQFFGPGTRLTVL.

The chain uses TRBV11-2 and TRBJ1-1; D is ambiguous. Germline CDR1 and CDR2: SGHAT and FQNNGV. V dropped 4 bases and J dropped 6 bases, with 9 bases sitting between them. The CDR3 totals 12 residues. For the CDR3, the DNA is TGTGCCAGCAGCTACCCTAGCCCTGAAGCTTTCTTT. This codes for CASSYPSPEAFF.